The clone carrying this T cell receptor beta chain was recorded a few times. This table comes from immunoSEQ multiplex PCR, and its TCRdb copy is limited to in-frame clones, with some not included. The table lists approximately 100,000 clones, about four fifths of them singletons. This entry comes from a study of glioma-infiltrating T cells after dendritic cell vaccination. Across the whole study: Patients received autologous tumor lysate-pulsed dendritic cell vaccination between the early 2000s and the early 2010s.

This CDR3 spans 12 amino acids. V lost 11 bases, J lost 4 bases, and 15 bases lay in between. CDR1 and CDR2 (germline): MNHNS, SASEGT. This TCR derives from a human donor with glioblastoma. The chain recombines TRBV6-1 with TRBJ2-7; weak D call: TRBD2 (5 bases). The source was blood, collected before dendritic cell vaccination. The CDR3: CAGGPFLYEQYF. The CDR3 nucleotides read TGTGCCGGCGGGCCGTTCTTATACGAGCAGTACTTC.